The TCR beta chain under discussion was sequenced for a study of CD8 T cells in ankylosing spondylitis (TCRdb year 2017). About the full investigation: The study profiled T cell receptor beta repertoires in healthy donors and ankylosing spondylitis patients to find disease-linked TCR variants. The full study cohort was made up of roughly 25 ankylosing spondylitis patients and around 100 healthy donors. Peripheral blood was sampled, and synovial fluid was additionally collected from ankylosing spondylitis patients.

To note about this clonotype: Its antigen has not been determined. No base quality information exists; no much larger clone differs at one position.

TCRdb names Illumina HiSeq 2500 as the instrument used. Quantitative 5'-RACE with molecular barcodes was used to prepare TCR beta libraries. As for the authors' bioinformatics: To identify disease-linked TCR variants, a new computational method was used, one built on a probabilistic model of VDJ rearrangement. TCRdb passed the public sequencing reads through fastp at Q25 and MiXCR, retaining productive beta sequences. Every distinct CDR3 protein forms one entry, paired with its most common genes and DNA. The V and J calls and clone size come from TCRdb's table, not from the authors' own analysis. Counted in this sample were approximately 540,000 distinct CDR3 sequences; roughly an eighth of them appeared once. The ten largest clones capture 6.5% to 7% of the sample. The CDR3, cysteine through phenylalanine, is 18 amino acids long. The DNA shown is the 54-base CDR3, in frame from base 1. V drops 1 base and J drops 2 bases, leaving 18 bases in between. The germline V gene (reference sequence) gives CDR1 as SGHAT and CDR2 as FQDESV.

The paper's findings and limits, for the study overall: A TCR beta motif of fewer than 10 highly homologous amino acid variants appeared characteristic of blood from ankylosing spondylitis patients. The disease-linked clones were reported as significantly enriched in matched synovial fluid samples from ankylosing spondylitis patients. The disease-linked clones showed a CD8+ phenotype and occurred at relatively low frequencies in peripheral blood. Some of the motif variants had been reported before in the synovial fluid and blood of reactive arthritis patients, a finding that suggests common disease-initiation mechanisms.

Recombination connected TRBV11-1 to TRBJ1-5, with TRBD1 perhaps the D gene, on 5 matching bases. Sequenced input: blood, either unsorted or a sorted T cell fraction (not recorded which). The TCR originated in a male donor with ankylosing spondylitis. The bases read TGTGCCAGCAGCTTAGATTGGGTGGGGGACGGAGGCAATCAGCCCCAGCATTTT. It encodes CASSLDWVGDGGNQPQHF.